This TCR beta chain is drawn from a study of shared clonotypes between healthy human individuals. The sample holds one count of this clone. Its target is unknown. The table came from immunoSEQ multiplex PCR; TCRdb's copy has only in-frame clones and leaves some out. This sample carries about 2.3 million clones, 85% to 95% of them seen once, and the ten largest clones take 0.39%. CDR3 length: 15 residues. CDR1 and CDR2 from the germline V gene are SGHTA and FQGTGA. J was trimmed by 8 bases and V by 0 bases; bases with no gene match: 6. Study-level results: Rarefaction showed that sequencing of sorted subsets was incomplete (despite large depth).

The rearrangement joins TRBV7-3 to TRBJ2-1; the match to TRBD1 covers 8 bases. Sequencing was performed on naive CD4+ T cells from PBMCs. Subset described: CD45RA+ positively selected. The receptor's source is a man aged 18-30 years in good health. Some clones in this sample may be carry-over from other donors' samples. The CDR3 here is CASSLTAGGKYEQFF. The CDR3 nucleotides read TGTGCCAGCAGCTTAACGGCAGGGGGCAAGTATGAGCAGTTCTTC.